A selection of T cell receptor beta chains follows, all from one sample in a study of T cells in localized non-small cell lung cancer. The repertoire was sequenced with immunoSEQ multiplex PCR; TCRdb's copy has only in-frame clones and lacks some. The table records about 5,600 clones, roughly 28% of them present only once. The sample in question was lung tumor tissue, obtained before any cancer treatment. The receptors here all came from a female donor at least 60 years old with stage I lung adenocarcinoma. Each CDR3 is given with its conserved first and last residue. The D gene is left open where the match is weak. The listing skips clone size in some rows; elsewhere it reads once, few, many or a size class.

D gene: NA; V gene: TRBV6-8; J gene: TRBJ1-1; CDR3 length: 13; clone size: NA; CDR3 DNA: TGTGCCAGCGTGTTACTCCCGAACACTGAAGCTTTCTTT; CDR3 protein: CASVLLPNTEAFF
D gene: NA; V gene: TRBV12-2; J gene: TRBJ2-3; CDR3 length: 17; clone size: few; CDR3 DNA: TGTGCCAGTAAAGGGACAGGGGGATGGGCTGACACAGATACGCAGTATTTT; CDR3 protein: CASKGTGGWADTDTQYF
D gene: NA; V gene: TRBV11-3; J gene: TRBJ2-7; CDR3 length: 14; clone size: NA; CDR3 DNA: TGTGCCAGCACCCCTGGGGCTACCACCTACGAGCAGTACTTC; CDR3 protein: CASTPGATTYEQYF
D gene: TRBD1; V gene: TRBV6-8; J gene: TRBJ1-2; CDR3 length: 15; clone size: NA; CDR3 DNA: TGTGCCAGCAGTGATTTTACAGGGGGCAGCTATGGCTACACCTTC; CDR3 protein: CASSDFTGGSYGYTF
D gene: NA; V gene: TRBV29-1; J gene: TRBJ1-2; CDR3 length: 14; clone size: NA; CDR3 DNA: TGCAGCGTGGAGAGGGACTTACGAACTAGTGGCTACACCTTC; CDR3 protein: CSVERDLRTSGYTF
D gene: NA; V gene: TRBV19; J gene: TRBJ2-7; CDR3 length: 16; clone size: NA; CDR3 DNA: TGTGCCAGTAGTCAGGGTTACTACGGGGAGGAGGGCGAGCAGTACTTC; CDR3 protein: CASSQGYYGEEGEQYF
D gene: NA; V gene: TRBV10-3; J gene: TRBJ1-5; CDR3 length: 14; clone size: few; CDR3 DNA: TGTGCCAGCCCCAAGGAAGGGGGTCGTCAGCCCCAGCATTTT; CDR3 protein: CASPKEGGRQPQHF
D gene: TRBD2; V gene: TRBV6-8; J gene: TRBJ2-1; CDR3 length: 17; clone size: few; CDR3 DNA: TGTGCCAGCAGTGGTCTAGCGGGGGCCACCTCCTACAATGAGCAGTTCTTC; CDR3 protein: CASSGLAGATSYNEQFF
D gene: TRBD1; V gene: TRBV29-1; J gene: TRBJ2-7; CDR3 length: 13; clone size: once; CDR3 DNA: TGCAGCGTGGACAGGGGGAGCTCCTACGAGCAGTACTTC; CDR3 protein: CSVDRGSSYEQYF
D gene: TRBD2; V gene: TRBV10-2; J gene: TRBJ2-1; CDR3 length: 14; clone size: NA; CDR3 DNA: TGCGCCAGCAGTGCGGGGGGGGTATACAATGAGCAGTTCTTC; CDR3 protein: CASSAGGVYNEQFF
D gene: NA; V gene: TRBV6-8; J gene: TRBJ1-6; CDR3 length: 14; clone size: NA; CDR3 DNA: TGTGCCAGCAGGTTGCAAAACTATAATTCACCCCTCCACTTT; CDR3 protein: CASRLQNYNSPLHF
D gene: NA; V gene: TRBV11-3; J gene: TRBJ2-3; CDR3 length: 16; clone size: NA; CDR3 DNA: TGTGCCAGCAGCCATCTCTCAGTTGGGGAGCCAGATACGCAGTATTTT; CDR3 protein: CASSHLSVGEPDTQYF
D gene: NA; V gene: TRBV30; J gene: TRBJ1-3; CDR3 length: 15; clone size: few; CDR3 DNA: TGTGCCTGGAGTGTAAGCGGGCGTTCTGGAAACACCATATATTTT; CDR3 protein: CAWSVSGRSGNTIYF
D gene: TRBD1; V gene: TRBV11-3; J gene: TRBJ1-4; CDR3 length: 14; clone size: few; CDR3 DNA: TGTGCCAGCAGCGGATGGACAGGGGAGGAAAAACTGTTTTTT; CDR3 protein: CASSGWTGEEKLFF
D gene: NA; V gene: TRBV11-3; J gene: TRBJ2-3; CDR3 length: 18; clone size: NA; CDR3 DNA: TGTGCCAGCAGTCGAGTTACTCCTGGAGTAGCTAGCACAGATACGCAGTATTTT; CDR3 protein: CASSRVTPGVASTDTQYF
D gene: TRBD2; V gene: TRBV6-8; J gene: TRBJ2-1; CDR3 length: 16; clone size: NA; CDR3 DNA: TGTGCCAGCAGTTACTCCCACGGGGGGGCGGTGAATGAGCAGTTCTTC; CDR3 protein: CASSYSHGGAVNEQFF
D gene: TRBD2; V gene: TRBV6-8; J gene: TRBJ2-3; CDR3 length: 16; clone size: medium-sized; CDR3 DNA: TGTGCCAGCAGCGAAGAACGGGGGGGGCGGACAGATACGCAGTATTTT; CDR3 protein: CASSEERGGRTDTQYF
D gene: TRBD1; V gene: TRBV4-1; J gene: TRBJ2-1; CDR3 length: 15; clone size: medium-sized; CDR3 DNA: TGCGCCAGCAGCCAATCTACAGGGGCCAGGGGGCACCAGTTCTTC; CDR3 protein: CASSQSTGARGHQFF
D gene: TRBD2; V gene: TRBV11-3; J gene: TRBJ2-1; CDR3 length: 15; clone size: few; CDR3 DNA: TGTGCCAGCAGCGCACTAGCGGGAACCTACAATGAGCAGTTCTTC; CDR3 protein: CASSALAGTYNEQFF
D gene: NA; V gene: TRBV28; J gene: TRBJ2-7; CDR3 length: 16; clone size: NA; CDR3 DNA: TGTGCCAGCAGTTTATCGGCTGCGGGACGAACTTACGAGCAGTACTTC; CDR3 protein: CASSLSAAGRTYEQYF
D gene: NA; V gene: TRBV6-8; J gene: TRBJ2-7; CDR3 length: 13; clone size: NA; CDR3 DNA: TGTGCCAGCAGCGTTTATCAAGACTACGAGCAGTACTTC; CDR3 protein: CASSVYQDYEQYF
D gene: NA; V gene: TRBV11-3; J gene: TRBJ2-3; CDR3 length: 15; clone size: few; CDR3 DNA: TGTGCCAGCAGCTTGGGGGTTAGGGGAAGAGATACGCAGTATTTT; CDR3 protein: CASSLGVRGRDTQYF
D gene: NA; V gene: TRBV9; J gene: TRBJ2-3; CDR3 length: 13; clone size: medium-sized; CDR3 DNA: TGTGCCAGCAGCGTAGCGGGTACAGATACGCAGTATTTT; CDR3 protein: CASSVAGTDTQYF
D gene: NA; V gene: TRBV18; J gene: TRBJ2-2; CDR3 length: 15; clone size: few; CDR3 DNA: TGTGCCAGCTCCATCAGGGAATCAGACACCGGGGAGCTGTTTTTT; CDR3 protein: CASSIRESDTGELFF
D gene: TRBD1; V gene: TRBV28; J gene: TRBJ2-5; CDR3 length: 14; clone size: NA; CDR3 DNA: TGTGCCAGCAGCTCGGGACAGGCAAAAGAGACCCAGTACTTC; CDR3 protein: CASSSGQAKETQYF
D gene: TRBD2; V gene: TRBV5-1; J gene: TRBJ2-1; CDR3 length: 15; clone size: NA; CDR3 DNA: TGCGCCAGCAGCTTGGCCGGGGGGAACTACAATGAGCAGTTCTTC; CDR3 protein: CASSLAGGNYNEQFF
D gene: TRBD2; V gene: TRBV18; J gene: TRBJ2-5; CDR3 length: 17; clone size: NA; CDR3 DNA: TGTGCCAGCTCACTCAACGTAGCGGGGGCACAACAAGAGACCCAGTACTTC; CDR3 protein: CASSLNVAGAQQETQYF
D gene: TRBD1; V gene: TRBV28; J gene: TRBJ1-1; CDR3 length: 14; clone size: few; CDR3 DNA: TGTGCCAGCAGTTTAAGGGGGCTGCTCACTGAAGCTTTCTTT; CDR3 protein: CASSLRGLLTEAFF
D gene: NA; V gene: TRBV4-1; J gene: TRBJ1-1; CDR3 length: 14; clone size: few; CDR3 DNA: TGCGCCAGCAGCCAAAATCTTGGGGGATACGAAGCTTTCTTT; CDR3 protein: CASSQNLGGYEAFF
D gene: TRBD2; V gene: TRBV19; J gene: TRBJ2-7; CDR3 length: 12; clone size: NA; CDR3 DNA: TGTGCCAGTGGGACTACACCCTACGAGCAGTACTTC; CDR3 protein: CASGTTPYEQYF
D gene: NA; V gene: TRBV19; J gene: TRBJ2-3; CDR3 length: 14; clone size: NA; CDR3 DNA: TGTGCCAGTAGTATAGCCGGGACGATAAATACGCAGTATTTT; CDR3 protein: CASSIAGTINTQYF
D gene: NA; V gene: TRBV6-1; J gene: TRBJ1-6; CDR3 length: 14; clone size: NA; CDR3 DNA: TGTGCCAGCAGTGAAGGGCAGGGCGGTCGGTACCCCCACTTT; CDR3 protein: CASSEGQGGRYPHF
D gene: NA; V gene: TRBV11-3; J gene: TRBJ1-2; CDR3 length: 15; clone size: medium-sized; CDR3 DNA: TGTGCCAGCAGCTTGCTCGGAGCCCATTATGGTGGCTACACCTTC; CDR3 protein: CASSLLGAHYGGYTF
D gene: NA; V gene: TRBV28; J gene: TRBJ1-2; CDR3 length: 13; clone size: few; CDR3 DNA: TGTGCCAGCAGCTTTAGGGGAGGGAGCGGCTACACCTTC; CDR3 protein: CASSFRGGSGYTF
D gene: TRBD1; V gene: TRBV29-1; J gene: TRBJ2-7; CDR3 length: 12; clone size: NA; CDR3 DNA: TGCAGCGTTAAACAGGGGTCCCACGAGCAGTACTTC; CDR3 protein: CSVKQGSHEQYF
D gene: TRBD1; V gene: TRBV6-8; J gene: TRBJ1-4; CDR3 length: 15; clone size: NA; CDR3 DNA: TGTGCCAGCAGTGCCCGAACAGGGGGAAATGAAAAACTGTTTTTT; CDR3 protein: CASSARTGGNEKLFF
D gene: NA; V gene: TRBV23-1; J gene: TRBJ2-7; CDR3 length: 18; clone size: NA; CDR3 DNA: TGCGCCAGCAGTCAATTATCCCGGCAGGGGCCCGGTCTCGATGAGCAGTACTTC; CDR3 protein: CASSQLSRQGPGLDEQYF
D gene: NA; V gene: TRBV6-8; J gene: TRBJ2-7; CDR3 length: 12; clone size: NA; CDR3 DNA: TGTGCCAGCCGGGACCTATCCTACGAGCAGTACTTC; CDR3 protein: CASRDLSYEQYF
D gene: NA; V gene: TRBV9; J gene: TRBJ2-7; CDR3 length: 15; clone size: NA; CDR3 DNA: TGTGCCAGCAGCGTAGGGGCGGCAGGGGTGACCGAGCAGTACTTC; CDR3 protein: CASSVGAAGVTEQYF
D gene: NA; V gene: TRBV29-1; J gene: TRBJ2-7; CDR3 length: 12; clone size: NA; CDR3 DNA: TGCAGCGCCAGACACAGGGTTGGGGAGCAGTACTTC; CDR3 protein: CSARHRVGEQYF
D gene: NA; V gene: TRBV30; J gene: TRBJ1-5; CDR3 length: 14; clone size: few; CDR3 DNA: TGTGCCTGGAGTACCGCGGCCATCAATCAGCCCCAGCATTTT; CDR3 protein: CAWSTAAINQPQHF
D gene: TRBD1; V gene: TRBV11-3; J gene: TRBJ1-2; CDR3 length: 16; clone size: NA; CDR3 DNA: TGTGCCAGCACCCTGAGGCACAGGGGGCTTCTGGCTGGCTACACCTTC; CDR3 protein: CASTLRHRGLLAGYTF
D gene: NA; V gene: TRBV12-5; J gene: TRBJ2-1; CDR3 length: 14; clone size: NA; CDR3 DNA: TGTGCCAGTACGCCCGGTGGGGGGTCTAATGAGCAGTTCTTC; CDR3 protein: CASTPGGGSNEQFF
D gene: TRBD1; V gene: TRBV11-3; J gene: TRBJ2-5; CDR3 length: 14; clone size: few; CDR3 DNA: TGTGCCAGCAGGCCTACAGGGGGGCAAGAGACCCAGTACTTC; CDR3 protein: CASRPTGGQETQYF
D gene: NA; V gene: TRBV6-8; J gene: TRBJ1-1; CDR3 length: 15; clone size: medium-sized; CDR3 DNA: TGTGCCAGCAGCTCTAGGGTTCGTGGATACACTGAAGCTTTCTTT; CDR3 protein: CASSSRVRGYTEAFF
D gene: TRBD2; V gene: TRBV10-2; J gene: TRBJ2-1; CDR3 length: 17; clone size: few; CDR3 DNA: TGCGCCAGCAGTTACTCGGGACTAGCGGGAGGGCCTTCCGCGCAGTTCTTC; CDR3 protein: CASSYSGLAGGPSAQFF
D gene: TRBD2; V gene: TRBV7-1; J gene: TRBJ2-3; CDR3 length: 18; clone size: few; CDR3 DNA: TGTGCCAGCAGCCCGGGGACTAGCGGTGGGTCTCGCACAGATACGCAGTATTTT; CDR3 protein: CASSPGTSGGSRTDTQYF
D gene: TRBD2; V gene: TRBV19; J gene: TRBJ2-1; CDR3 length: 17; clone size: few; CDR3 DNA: TGTGCCAGTAGTATAGGGCTGGGAGCGGGGGGACGGAATGAGCAGTTCTTC; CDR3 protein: CASSIGLGAGGRNEQFF
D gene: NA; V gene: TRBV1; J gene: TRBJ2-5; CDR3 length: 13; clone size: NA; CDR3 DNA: TGCGCCAGCAGCCAAAACAGCGGGGAGACCCAGTACTTC; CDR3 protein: CASSQNSGETQYF
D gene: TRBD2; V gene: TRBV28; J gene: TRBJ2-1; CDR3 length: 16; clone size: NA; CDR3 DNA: TGTGCCAGCGGACGCTGGGCTAGCGGAGTAAACAATGAGCAGTTCTTC; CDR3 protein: CASGRWASGVNNEQFF
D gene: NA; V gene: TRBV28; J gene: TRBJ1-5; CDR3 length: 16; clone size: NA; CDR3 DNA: TGTGCCAGCACCACAGGGCTCCCACATAGCAATCAGCCCCAGCATTTT; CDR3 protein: CASTTGLPHSNQPQHF
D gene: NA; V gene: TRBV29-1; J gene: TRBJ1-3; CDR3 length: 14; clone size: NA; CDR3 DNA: TGCAGCGTTGAAGATCAAAGACTAGGAAACACCATATATTTT; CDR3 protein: CSVEDQRLGNTIYF
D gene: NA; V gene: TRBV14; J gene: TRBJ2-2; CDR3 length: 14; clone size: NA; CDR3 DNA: TGTGCCAGCAGCGTGAGAGGGGGGACCGGGGAGCTGTTTTTT; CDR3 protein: CASSVRGGTGELFF
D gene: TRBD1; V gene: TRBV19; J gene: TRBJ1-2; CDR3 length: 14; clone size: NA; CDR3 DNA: TGTGCCAGTAGTACGGACAGGACTAACTATGGCTACACCTTC; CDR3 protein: CASSTDRTNYGYTF
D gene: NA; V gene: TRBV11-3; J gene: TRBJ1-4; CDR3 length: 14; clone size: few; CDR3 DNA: TGTGCCAGCAGCCCCCTTTCAACTAATGAAAAACTGTTTTTT; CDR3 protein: CASSPLSTNEKLFF
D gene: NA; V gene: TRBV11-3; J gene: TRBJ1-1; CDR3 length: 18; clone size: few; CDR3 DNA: TGTGCCAGCGGGAAGGACCTGTGGGGGGGCGAGGACTATTCTGAAGCTTTCTTT; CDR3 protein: CASGKDLWGGEDYSEAFF
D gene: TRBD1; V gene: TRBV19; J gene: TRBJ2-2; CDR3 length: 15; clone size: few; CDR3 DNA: TGTGCCAGTAGTATACAGGGGGCGAACACCGGGGAGCTGTTTTTT; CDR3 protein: CASSIQGANTGELFF
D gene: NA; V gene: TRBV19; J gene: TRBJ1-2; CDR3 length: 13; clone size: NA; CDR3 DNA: TGTGCCAGTAGTACGACGCAGAACTATGGCTACACCTTC; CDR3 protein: CASSTTQNYGYTF
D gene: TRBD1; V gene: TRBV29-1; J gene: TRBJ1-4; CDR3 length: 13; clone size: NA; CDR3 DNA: TGCAGCGCGGCTTCTCGGACAGGAGGCAAACTGTTTTTT; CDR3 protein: CSAASRTGGKLFF